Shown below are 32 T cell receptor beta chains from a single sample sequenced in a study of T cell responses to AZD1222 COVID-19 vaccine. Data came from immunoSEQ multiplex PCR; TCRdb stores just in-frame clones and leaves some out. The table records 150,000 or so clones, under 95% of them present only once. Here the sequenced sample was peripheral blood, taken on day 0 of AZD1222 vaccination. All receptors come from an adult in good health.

The CDR3 region is CASSQDTSNTEAFF. In DNA, the CDR3 is TGCGCCAGCAGCCAAGATACGTCGAACACTGAAGCTTTCTTT. V gene TRBV4-1 combines with J gene TRBJ1-1; D gene uncertain. V lost 0 bases and J lost 1, with 6 bases in between. The CDR3 sequence is 14 residues long. Germline lookup yields CDR1 MGHRA and CDR2 YSYEKL.

The CDR3 loop is CASSLIDLNTEAFF. Written as DNA, the CDR3 is TGCGCCAGCAGCTTGATAGACCTGAACACTGAAGCTTTCTTT. J is TRBJ1-1 and V is TRBV5-1; D is undetermined. The germline V gene encodes CDR1 SGHRS and CDR2 YFSETQ. The CDR3 is 14 residues long. With 1 base removed from V and 0 bases from J, the gap between germline ends came to 7 bases.

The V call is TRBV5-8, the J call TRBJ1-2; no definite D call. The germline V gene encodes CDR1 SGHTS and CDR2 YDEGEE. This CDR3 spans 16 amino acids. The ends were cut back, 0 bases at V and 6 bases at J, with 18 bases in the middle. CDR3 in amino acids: CASSLALLGGSDGYTF. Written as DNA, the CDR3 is TGTGCCAGCAGCTTGGCCCTACTCGGAGGCAGCGATGGCTACACCTTC.

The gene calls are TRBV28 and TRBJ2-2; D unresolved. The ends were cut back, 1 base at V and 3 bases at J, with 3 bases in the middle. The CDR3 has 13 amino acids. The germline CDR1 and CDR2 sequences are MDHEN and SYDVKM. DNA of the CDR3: TGTGCCAGCAGTTTATACGACACCGGGGAGCTGTTTTTT. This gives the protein CASSLYDTGELFF.

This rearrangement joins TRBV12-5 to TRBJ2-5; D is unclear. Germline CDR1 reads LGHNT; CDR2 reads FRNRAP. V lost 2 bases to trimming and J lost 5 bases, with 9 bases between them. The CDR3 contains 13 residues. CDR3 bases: TGTGCTAGTGGTTTGTCTAGTGTGGAGACCCAGTACTTC. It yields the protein CASGLSSVETQYF.

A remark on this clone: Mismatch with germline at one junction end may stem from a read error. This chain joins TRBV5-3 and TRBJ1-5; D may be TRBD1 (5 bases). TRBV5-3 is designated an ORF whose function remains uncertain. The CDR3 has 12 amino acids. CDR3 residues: CARSLGHQPQHF. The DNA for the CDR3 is TGTGCCAGAAGTTTGGGGCATCAGCCCCAGCATTTT.

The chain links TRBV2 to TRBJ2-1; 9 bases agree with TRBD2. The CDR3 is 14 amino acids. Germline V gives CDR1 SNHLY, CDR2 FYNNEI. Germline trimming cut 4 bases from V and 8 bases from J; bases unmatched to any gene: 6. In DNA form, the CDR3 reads TGTGCCAGCAGTGGGCTACTAGCGGGCGATGAGCAGTTCTTC. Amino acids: CASSGLLAGDEQFF.

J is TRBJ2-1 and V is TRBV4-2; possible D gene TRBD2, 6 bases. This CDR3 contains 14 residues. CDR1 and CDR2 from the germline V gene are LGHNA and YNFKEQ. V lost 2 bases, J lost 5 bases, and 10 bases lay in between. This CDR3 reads CASSQKRADNEQFF. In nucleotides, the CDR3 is TGTGCCAGCAGCCAAAAGCGGGCGGACAATGAGCAGTTCTTC.

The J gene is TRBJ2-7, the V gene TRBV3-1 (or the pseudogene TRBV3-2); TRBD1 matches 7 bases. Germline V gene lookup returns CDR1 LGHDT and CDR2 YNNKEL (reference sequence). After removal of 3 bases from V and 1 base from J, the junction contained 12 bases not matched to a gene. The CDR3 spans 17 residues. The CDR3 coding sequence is TGTGCCAGCAGCCATAGCCGACAGGGTAGAATGTCCTACGAGCAGTACTTC. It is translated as CASSHSRQGRMSYEQYF.

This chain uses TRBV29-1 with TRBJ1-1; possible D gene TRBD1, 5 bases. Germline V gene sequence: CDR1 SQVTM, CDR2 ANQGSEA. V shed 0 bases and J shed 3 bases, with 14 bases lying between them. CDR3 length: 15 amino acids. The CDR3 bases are TGCAGCGTTGAAGAGAAGTTACGGGGGTACACTGAAGCTTTCTTT. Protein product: CSVEEKLRGYTEAFF. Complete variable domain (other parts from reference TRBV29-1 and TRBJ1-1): SAVISQKPSRDICQRGTSLTIQCQVDSQVTMMFWYRQQPGQSLTLIATANQGSEATYESGFVIDKFPISRPNLTFSTLTVSNMSPEDSSIYLCSVEEKLRGYTEAFFGQGTRLTVV.

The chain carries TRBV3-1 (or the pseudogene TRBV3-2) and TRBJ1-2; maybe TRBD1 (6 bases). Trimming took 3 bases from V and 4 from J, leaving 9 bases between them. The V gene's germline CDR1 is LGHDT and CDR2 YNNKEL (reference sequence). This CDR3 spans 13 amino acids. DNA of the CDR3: TGTGCCAGCAGCCAGGGACATGCCTATGGCTACACCTTC. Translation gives CASSQGHAYGYTF.

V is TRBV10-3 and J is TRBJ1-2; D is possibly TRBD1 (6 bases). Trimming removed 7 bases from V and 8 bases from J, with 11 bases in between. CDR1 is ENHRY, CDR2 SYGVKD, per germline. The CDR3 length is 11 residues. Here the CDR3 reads CAITAGDGYTF. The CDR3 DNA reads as TGTGCCATCACTGCAGGGGACGGCTACACCTTC.

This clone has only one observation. The CDR3: CASSHTGLARNNEQFF. CDR3 DNA: TGCGCCAGCAGCCACACGGGACTAGCGAGAAACAATGAGCAGTTCTTC. The chain combines TRBV4-1 with TRBJ2-1, with TRBD2 identical over 10 bases. Trimming removed 3 bases from V and 5 bases from J; junction bases left unmatched: 7. The CDR3 sequence is 16 residues long. Germline V CDR1 and CDR2: MGHRA, YSYEKL.

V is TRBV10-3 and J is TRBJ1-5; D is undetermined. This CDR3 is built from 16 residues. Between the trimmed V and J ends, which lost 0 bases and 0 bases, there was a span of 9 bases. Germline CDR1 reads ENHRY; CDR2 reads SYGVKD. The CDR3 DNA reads TGTGCCATCAGTGAGTCGATAGAATATAGCAATCAGCCCCAGCATTTT. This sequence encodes CAISESIEYSNQPQHF.

CDR3 residues: CATSDNTSPGYYGYTF. DNA for the CDR3: TGTGCCACCAGTGATAACACGTCTCCAGGATACTATGGCTACACCTTC. The chain employs TRBV24-1 and TRBJ1-2, with unresolved D. The V gene lost 3 bases and the J gene lost 3 bases, with 16 bases spanning the gap. This CDR3 is built from 16 residues. From germline, CDR1 is KGHDR and CDR2 SFDVKD.

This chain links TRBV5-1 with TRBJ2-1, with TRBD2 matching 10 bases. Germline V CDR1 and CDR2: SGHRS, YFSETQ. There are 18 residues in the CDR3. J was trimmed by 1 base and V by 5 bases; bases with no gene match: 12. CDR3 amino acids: CASSLTSSGSGSYNEQFF. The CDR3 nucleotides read TGCGCCAGCAGTCTAACTTCTAGCGGGAGTGGGTCCTACAATGAGCAGTTCTTC.

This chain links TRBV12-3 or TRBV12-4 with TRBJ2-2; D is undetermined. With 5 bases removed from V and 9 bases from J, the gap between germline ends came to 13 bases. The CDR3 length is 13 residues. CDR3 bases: TGTGCCAGCAGTACAATCCTCCGGAGGGAGCTGTTTTTT. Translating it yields CASSTILRRELFF.

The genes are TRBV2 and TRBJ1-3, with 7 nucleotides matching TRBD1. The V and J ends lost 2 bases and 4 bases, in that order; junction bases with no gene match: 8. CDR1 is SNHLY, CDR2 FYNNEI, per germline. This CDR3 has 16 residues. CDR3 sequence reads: CASSEWVGTAGNTIYF. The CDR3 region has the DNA TGTGCCAGCAGTGAATGGGTAGGGACAGCCGGAAACACCATATATTTT.

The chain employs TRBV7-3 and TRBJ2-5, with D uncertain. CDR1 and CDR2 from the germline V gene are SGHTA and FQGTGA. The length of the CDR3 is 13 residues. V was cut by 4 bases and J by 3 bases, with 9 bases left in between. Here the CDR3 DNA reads TGTGCCAGCAGCTCCGGACCCGAAGAGACCCAGTACTTC. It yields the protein CASSSGPEETQYF.

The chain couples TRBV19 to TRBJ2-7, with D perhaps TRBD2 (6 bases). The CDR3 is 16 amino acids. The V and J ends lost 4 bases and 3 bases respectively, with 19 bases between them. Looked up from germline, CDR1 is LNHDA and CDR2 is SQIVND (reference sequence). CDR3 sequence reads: CASSKGLRGRHYEQYF. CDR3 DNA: TGTGCCAGTAGTAAGGGACTTCGGGGACGCCACTACGAGCAGTACTTC.

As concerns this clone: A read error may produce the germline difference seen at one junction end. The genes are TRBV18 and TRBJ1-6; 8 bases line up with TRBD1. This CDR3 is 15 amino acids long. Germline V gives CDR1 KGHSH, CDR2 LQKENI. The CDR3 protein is CASSPGTGYNSPLHF. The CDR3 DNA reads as TGTGCCAGCTCACCTGGGACAGGTTATAACTCACCCCTCCACTTT.

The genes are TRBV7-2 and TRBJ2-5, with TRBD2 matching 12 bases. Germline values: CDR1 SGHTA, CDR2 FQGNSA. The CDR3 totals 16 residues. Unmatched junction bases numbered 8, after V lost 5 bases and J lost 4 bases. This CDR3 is CASSPIRLAGVETQYF. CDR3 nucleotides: TGTGCCAGCAGCCCTATCCGACTAGCGGGAGTAGAGACCCAGTACTTC. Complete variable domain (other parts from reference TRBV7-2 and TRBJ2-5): GAGVSQSPSNKVTEKGKDVELRCDPISGHTALYWYRQSLGQGLEFLIYFQGNSAPDKSGLPSDRFSAERTGGSVSTLTIQRTQQEDSAVYLCASSPIRLAGVETQYFGPGTRLLVL.

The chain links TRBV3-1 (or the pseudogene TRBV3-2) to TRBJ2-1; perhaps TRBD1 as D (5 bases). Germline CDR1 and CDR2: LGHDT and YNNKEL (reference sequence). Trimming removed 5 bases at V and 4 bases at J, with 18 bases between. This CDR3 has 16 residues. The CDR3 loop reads CASSSGSWGLYNEQFF. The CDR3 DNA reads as TGTGCCAGCAGCTCCGGGTCGTGGGGCCTTTACAATGAGCAGTTCTTC.

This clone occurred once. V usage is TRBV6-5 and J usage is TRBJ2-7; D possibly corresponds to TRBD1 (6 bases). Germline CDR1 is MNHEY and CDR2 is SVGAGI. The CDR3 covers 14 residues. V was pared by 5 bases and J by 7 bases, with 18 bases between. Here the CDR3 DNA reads TGTGCCAGCAGTCCCCGGGACACGGCCCGGGAGCAGTACTTC. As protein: CASSPRDTAREQYF.

CDR3 protein: CASSPSGEPYNEQFF. The CDR3 DNA reads TGTGCCAGCAGCCCGTCGGGAGAACCCTACAATGAGCAGTTCTTC. The chain links TRBV6-4 to TRBJ2-1; perhaps TRBD2 as D (6 bases). This CDR3 has 15 residues. V was trimmed by 6 bases and J by 2 bases, leaving 14 bases between them. The germline gives CDR1 MRHNA, CDR2 SNTAGT.

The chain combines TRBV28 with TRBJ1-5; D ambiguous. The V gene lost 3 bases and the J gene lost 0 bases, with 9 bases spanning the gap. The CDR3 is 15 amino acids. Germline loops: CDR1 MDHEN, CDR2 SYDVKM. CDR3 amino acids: CASSFQRSSNQPQHF. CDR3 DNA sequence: TGTGCCAGCAGTTTTCAGAGGAGTAGCAATCAGCCCCAGCATTTT.

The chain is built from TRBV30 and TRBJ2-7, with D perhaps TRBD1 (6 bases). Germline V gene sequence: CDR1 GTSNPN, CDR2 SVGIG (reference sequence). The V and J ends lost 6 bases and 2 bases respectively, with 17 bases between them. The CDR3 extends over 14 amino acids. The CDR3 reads CACTGTSFPYEQYF. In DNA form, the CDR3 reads TGTGCCTGTACCGGGACATCATTCCCCTACGAGCAGTACTTC.

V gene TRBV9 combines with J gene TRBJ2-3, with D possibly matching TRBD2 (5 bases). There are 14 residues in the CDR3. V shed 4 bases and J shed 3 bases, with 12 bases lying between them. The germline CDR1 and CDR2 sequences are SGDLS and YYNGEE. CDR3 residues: CASSPVGVTDTQYF. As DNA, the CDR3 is TGTGCCAGCAGCCCCGTCGGGGTTACAGATACGCAGTATTTT.

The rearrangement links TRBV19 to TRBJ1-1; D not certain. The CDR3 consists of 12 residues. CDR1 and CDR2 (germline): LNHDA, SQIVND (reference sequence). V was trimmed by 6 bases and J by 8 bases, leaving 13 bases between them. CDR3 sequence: CASRDSIREAFF. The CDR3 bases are TGTGCCAGTAGGGACTCAATTAGGGAAGCTTTCTTT.

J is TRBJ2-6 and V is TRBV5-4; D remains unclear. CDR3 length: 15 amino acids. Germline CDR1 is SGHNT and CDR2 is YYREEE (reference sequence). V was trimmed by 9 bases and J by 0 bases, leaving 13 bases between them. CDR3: CATAGWDSGANVLTF. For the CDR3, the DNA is TGTGCCACCGCCGGCTGGGACTCTGGGGCCAACGTCCTGACTTTC.

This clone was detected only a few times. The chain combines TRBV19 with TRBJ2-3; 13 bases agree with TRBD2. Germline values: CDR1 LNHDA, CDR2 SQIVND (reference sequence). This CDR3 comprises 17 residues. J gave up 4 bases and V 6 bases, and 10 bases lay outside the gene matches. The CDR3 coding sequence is TGTGCCAGTAGCCATCGGACTAGCGGGAGAGGATCAGATACGCAGTATTTT. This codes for CASSHRTSGRGSDTQYF.

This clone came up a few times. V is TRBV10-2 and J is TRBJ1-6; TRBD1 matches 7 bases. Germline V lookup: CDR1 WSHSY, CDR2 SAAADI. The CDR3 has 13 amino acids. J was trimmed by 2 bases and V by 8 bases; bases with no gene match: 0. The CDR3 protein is CASGQAYNSPLHF. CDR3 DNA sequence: TGCGCCAGCGGACAGGCCTATAATTCACCCCTCCACTTT.